This TCR beta chain was recovered during a study of blood T cell repertoires in COVID-19. The CDR3 loop spans 13 amino acids. Trimming took 6 bases from V and 2 from J, leaving 10 bases between them. Germline values: CDR1 LGHNT, CDR2 FRNRAP. The table came from immunoSEQ multiplex PCR; TCRdb's copy has only in-frame clones and leaves some out. The sample includes roughly 360,000 clones, about 90% seen only once; the top ten take under 1.5%. This chain links TRBV12-5 with TRBJ1-1; D possibly corresponds to TRBD1 (6 bases). The sample comprised PBMCs or T cells enriched from blood (not recorded which). The sequence came from a man aged 25 to 40 who had recovered from COVID-19. The CDR3 is CASGRTANTEAFF. In DNA form, the CDR3 reads TGTGCTAGTGGCCGGACAGCCAACACTGAAGCTTTCTTT.